The subject of this entry is one TCR beta chain. The junction does not match germline at one end; this may be a read error. Germline assignment: CDR1 SGHTA and CDR2 FQGNSA. The CDR3 loop spans 17 amino acids. TCRdb recomputed calls from the reads with MiXCR, one row per CDR3 protein. The sample has around 450,000 distinct CDR3 sequences, about 33% seen once. The data were taken from a study of T cell repertoires in cytomegalovirus infection. This receptor was obtained from a human donor in good health (CMV status not recorded). Some clones in this sample may be carry-over from other donors' samples. Sequenced input: PBMCs. This chain uses TRBV7-2 with TRBJ2-3; TRBD2 matches 7 bases. CDR3 protein: CSSSTRATSYPPDTQYF. CDR3 nucleotides: TGTTCCAGCAGCACCCGTGCGACTAGCTATCCCCCAGATACGCAGTATTTT.